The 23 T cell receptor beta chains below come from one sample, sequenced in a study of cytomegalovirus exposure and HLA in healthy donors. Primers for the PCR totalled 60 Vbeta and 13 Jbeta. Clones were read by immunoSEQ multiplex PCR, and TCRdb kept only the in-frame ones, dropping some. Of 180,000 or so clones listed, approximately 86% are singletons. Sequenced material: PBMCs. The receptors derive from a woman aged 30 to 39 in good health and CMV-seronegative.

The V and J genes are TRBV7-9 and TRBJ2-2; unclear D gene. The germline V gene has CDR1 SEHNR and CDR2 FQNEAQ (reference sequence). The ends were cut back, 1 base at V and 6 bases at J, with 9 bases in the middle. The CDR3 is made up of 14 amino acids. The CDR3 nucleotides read TGTGCCAGCAGCTTAGACCTAAGTCCCGGGGAGCTGTTTTTT. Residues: CASSLDLSPGELFF.

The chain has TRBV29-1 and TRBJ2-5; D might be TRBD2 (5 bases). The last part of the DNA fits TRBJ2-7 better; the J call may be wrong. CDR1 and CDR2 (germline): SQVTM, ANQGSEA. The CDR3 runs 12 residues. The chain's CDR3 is CSVLTGFYEQYF. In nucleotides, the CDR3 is TGCAGCGTTCTCACGGGATTCTACGAGCAGTACTTC.

The CDR3, as DNA: TGTGCCAGCTCACCACCGACTAGCGGAAAAGATACGCAGTATTTT. It translates to CASSPPTSGKDTQYF. V usage is TRBV18 and J usage is TRBJ2-3; TRBD2 matches at 9 bases. This CDR3 comprises 15 residues. Germline assignment: CDR1 KGHSH and CDR2 LQKENI. V lost 0 bases to trimming and J lost 5 bases; unmatched junction nucleotides: 3.

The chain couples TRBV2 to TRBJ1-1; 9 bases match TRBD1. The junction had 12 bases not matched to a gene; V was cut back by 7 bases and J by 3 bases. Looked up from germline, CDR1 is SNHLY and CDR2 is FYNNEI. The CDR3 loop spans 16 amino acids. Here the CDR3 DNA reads TGTGCCAGCAACCCCAGTGGGACAGGGAGGGACACTGAAGCTTTCTTT. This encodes CASNPSGTGRDTEAFF.

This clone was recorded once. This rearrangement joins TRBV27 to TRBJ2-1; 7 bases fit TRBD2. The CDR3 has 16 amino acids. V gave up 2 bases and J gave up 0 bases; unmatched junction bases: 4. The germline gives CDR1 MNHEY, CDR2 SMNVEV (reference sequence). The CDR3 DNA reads TGTGCCAGCAGTTTAAAAGGCGGGAGCTCCTACAATGAGCAGTTCTTC. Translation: CASSLKGGSSYNEQFF.

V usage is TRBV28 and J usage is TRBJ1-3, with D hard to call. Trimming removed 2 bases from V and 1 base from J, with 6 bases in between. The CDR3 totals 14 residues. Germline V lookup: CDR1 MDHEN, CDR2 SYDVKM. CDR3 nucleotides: TGTGCCAGCAGTTTAGTGTTATCTGGAAACACCATATATTTT. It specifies CASSLVLSGNTIYF.

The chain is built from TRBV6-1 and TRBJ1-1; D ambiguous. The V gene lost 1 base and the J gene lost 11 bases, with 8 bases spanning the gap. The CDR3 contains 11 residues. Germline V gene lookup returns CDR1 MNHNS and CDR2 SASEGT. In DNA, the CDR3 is TGTGCCAGCAGTGAAGTGGGAGACGCTTTCTTT. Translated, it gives CASSEVGDAFF.

The DNA of the CDR3 is TGTGCCAGCAGGGACAATAATTCACCCCTCCACTTT. It is translated as CASRDNNSPLHF. V is TRBV6-1 and J is TRBJ1-6, with TRBD1 as a possible D gene (5 bases). The CDR3 covers 12 residues. Trimming removed 6 bases from V and 5 bases from J, with 5 bases in between. Germline CDR1 MNHNS, CDR2 SASEGT.

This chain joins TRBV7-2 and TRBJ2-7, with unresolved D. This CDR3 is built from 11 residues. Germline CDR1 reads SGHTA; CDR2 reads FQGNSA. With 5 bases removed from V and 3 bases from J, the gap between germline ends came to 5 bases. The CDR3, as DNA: TGTGCCAGCAGCCTTTACTACGAGCAGTACTTC. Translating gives CASSLYYEQYF.

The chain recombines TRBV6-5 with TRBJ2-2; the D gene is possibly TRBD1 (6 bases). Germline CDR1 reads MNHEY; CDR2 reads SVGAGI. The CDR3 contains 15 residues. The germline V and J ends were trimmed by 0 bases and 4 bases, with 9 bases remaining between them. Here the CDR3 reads CASSYSQGFTGELFF. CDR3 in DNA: TGTGCCAGCAGTTACTCACAGGGCTTCACCGGGGAGCTGTTTTTT.

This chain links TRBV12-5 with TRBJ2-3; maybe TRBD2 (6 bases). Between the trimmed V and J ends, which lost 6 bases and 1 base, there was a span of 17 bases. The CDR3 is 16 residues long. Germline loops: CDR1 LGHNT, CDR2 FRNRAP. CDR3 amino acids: CASGFAPGGRTDTQYF. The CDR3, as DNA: TGTGCTAGTGGGTTTGCCCCCGGGGGACGCACAGATACGCAGTATTTT.

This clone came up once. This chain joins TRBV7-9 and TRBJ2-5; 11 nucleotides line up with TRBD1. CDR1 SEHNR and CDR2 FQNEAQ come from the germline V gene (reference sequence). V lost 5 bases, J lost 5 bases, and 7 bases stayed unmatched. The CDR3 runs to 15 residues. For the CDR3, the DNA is TGTGCCAGCAGCGAATGGACAGGGGGCAGGGAGACCCAGTACTTC. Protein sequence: CASSEWTGGRETQYF.

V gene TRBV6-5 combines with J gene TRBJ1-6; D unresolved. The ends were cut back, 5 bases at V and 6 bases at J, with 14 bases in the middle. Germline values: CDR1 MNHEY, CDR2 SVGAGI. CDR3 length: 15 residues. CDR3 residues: CASSGDRGINSPLHF. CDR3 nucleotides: TGTGCCAGCAGTGGGGATAGAGGGATTAATTCACCCCTCCACTTT.

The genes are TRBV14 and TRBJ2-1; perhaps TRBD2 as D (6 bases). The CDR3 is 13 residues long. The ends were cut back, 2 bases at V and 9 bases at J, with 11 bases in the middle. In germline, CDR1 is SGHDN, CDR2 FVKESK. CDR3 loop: CASSQTLAVEQFF. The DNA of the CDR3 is TGTGCCAGCAGCCAAACCTTAGCGGTTGAGCAGTTCTTC. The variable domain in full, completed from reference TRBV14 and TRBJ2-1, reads EAGVTQFPSHSVIEKGQTVTLRCDPISGHDNLYWYRRVMGKEIKFLLHFVKESKQDESGMPNNRFLAERTGGTYSTLKVQPAELEDSGVYFCASSQTLAVEQFFGPGTRLTVL.

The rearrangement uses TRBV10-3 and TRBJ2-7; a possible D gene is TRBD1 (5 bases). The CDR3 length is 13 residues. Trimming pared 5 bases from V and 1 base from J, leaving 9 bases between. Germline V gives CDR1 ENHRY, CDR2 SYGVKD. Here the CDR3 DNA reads TGTGCCATCAGTCAGGACAATTCCTACGAGCAGTACTTC. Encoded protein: CAISQDNSYEQYF.

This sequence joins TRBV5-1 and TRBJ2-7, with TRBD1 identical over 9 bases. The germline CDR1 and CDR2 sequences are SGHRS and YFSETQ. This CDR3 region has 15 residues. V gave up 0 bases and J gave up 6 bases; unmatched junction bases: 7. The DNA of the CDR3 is TGCGCCAGCAGCTTGGGACCCGGGACAGGGTTCGAGCAGTACTTC. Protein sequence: CASSLGPGTGFEQYF.

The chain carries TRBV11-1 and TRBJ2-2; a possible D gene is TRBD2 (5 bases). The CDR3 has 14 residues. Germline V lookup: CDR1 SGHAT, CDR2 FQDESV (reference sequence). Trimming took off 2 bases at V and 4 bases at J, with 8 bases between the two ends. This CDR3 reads CASSLRGFTGELFF. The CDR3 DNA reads TGTGCCAGCAGCTTACGGGGATTCACCGGGGAGCTGTTTTTT.

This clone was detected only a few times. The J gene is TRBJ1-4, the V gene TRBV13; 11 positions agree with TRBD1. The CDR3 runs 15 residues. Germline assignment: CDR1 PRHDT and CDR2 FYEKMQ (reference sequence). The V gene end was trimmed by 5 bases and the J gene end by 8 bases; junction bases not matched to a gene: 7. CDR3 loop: CASSLRTGGIEKLFF. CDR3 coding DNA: TGTGCCAGCAGCCTACGGACAGGGGGCATAGAAAAACTGTTTTTT.

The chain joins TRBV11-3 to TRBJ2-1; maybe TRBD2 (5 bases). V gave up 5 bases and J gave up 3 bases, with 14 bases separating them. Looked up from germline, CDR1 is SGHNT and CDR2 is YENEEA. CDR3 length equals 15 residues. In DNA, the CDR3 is TGTGCCAGCAGCCGAACCAGGACTGACTACAATGAGCAGTTCTTC. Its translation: CASSRTRTDYNEQFF.

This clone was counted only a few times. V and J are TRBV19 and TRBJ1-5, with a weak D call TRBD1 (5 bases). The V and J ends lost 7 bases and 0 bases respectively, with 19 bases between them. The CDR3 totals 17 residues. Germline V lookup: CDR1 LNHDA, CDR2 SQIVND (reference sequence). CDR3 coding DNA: TGTGCCAGTACCCTACGACAGTTACCTAATAGCAATCAGCCCCAGCATTTT. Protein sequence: CASTLRQLPNSNQPQHF.

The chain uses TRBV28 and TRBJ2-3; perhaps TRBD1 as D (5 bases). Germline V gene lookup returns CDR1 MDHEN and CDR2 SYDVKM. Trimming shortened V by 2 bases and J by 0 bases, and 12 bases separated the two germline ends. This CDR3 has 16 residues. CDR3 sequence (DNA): TGTGCCAGCAGTTTACGGCAGGGTAGAAGCACAGATACGCAGTATTTT. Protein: CASSLRQGRSTDTQYF.

The CDR3 bases are TGTGCCAGCTCACCCGGGGACTGGGAGACCCAGTACTTC. It is translated as CASSPGDWETQYF. The V call is TRBV18, the J call TRBJ2-5; TRBD2 is a possible D gene (6 bases). The germline V gene encodes CDR1 KGHSH and CDR2 LQKENI. V was trimmed by 3 bases and J by 5 bases, leaving 10 bases between them. The CDR3 runs 13 residues.

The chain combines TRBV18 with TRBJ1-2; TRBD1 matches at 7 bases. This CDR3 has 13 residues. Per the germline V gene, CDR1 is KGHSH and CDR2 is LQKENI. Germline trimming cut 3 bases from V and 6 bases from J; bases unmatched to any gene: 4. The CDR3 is CASSPDRPHGYTF. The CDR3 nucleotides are TGTGCCAGCTCACCGGACAGGCCCCATGGCTACACCTTC.